These 16 T cell receptor beta chains came from one sample sequenced in a study of CXCR3-negative and CXCR3-positive naive CD8 T cells. Study conclusions and caveats: CXCR3-positive naive cells carried more hydrophobic TRB CDR3s than CXCR3-negative ones.

Preparation of TRB cDNA libraries relied on 5' RACE carrying UMI labels. TCRdb reprocessed the 5' RACE reads and stores each CDR3 protein as one record, lacking DNA. This listing includes approximately 130,000 distinct CDR3 sequences. Their antigens are not known. The sequencing sample was made of naive CXCR3+ CD8+ T cells from blood. Subset reported: CD45RO-CCR7+CD27+CD95- naive CD8+ T cells expressing CXCR3 (TNR3+). The origin of the receptors is a human donor in good health. Some clones in this sample may be carry-over from other donors' samples.

The gene calls are TRBV7-2 and TRBJ2-7. The CDR3 totals 13 residues. Germline values: CDR1 SGHTA, CDR2 FQGNSA. The CDR3 reads CASSAPYSYEQYF.

V and J are TRBV6-5 and TRBJ2-3; the D call of TRBD2 rests on TCRdb alone, since no DNA is present to check it. CDR3 length: 16 amino acids. Germline V CDR1 and CDR2: MNHEY, SVGAGI. CDR3 amino acids: CASSGPGGAGTDTQYF.

The CDR3 region is CASSQESGRTEAFF. This chain uses TRBV4-3 with TRBJ1-1. In germline, CDR1 is LGHNA, CDR2 YSLEER. This CDR3 region has 14 residues.

V and J are TRBV25-1 and TRBJ2-7. CDR3 size: 11 residues. Germline V gene sequence: CDR1 MGHDK, CDR2 SYGVNS. The CDR3 reads CASSDGYEQYF.

This chain uses TRBV28 with TRBJ2-7; TCRdb returns TRBD1, unconfirmable since there is no DNA. The CDR3 sequence is 14 residues long. Germline V lookup: CDR1 MDHEN, CDR2 SYDVKM. The CDR3 protein is CASSRSPDRDEQYF.

J is TRBJ1-6 and V is TRBV29-1. This CDR3 is 17 amino acids long. CDR1 is SQVTM, CDR2 ANQGSEA, per germline. This chain's CDR3 is CSVEDRNRSSYNSPLHF.

V is TRBV19 and J is TRBJ2-1; TCRdb outputs TRBD1, but without DNA this stays unchecked. CDR1 LNHDA and CDR2 SQIVND come from the germline V gene (reference sequence). The CDR3 covers 15 residues. The CDR3 sequence: CASSITGGSYNEQFF. The variable domain in full, completed from reference TRBV19 and TRBJ2-1, reads DGGITQSPKYLFRKEGQNVTLSCEQNLNHDAMYWYRQDPGQGLRLIYYSQIVNDFQKGDIAEGYSVSREKKESFPLTVTSAQKNPTAFYLCASSITGGSYNEQFFGPGTRLTVL.

This sequence joins TRBV7-9 and TRBJ2-5; the D call of TRBD1 rests on TCRdb alone, since no DNA is present to check it. This CDR3 region has 16 residues. Germline loops: CDR1 SEHNR, CDR2 FQNEAQ (reference sequence). CDR3 sequence: CASSPVVSRAEKTQYF. Full variable domain (rest looked up from reference TRBV7-9 and TRBJ2-5): DTGVSQNPRHKITKRGQNVTFRCDPISEHNRLYWYRQTLGQGPEFLTYFQNEAQLEKSRLLSDRFSAERPKGSFSTLEIQRTEQGDSAMYLCASSPVVSRAEKTQYFGPGTRLLVL.

The V gene is TRBV6-1, the J gene TRBJ2-2; there is no DNA to check the TCRdb D call of TRBD2. Germline V CDR1 and CDR2: MNHNS, SASEGT. CDR3 length: 14 amino acids. The CDR3 is CASSEGTTGGELFF.

This rearrangement joins TRBV20-1 to TRBJ1-1; TCRdb's assignment of TRBD1 cannot be checked, as there is no DNA. Germline CDR1 is DFQATT and CDR2 is SNEGSKA (reference sequence). CDR3 length: 16 amino acids. CDR3 sequence reads: CSARDFTGQGDTEAFF.

The chain carries TRBV5-6 and TRBJ2-1; absent DNA, TCRdb's TRBD2 call cannot be checked. CDR3 size: 14 residues. Germline lookup yields CDR1 SGHDT and CDR2 YYEEEE. CDR3 region: CASSFGTSVNEQFF.

The rearrangement uses TRBV11-2 and TRBJ2-7. Germline CDR1 and CDR2: SGHAT and FQNNGV. The length of the CDR3 is 13 residues. The CDR3 here is CASSYPDPYEQYF.

V usage is TRBV27 and J usage is TRBJ2-7. The CDR3 runs 13 residues. Germline CDR1 reads MNHEY; CDR2 reads SMNVEV (reference sequence). CDR3 region: CASSLSVSYEQYF.

V is TRBV29-1 and J is TRBJ2-7; no DNA is available, so the TRBD1 call from TCRdb remains unchecked. CDR1 is SQVTM, CDR2 ANQGSEA, per germline. The CDR3 contains 12 residues. The CDR3 sequence: CSVRVGGYEQYF.

CDR3 sequence reads: CASSYFDRSYEQYF. This rearrangement joins TRBV6-2 or TRBV6-3 to TRBJ2-7. This CDR3 comprises 14 residues. CDR1 is MNHEY, CDR2 SVGEGT, per germline.

The chain combines TRBV7-6 with TRBJ1-2; the D call of TRBD1 rests on TCRdb alone, since no DNA is present to check it. CDR3 length equals 14 residues. CDR1 and CDR2 (germline): SGHVS, FNYEAQ. CDR3: CASSPGGALYGYTF. Variable domain in full (rest from reference TRBV7-6 and TRBJ1-2): GAGVSQSPRYKVTKRGQDVALRCDPISGHVSLYWYRQALGQGPEFLTYFNYEAQQDKSGLPNDRFSAERPEGSISTLTIQRTEQRDSAMYRCASSPGGALYGYTFGSGTRLTVV.